This T cell receptor beta chain was sequenced in a study of control samples from healthy donors and cancer patients. V lost 5 bases to trimming and J lost 5 bases, with 15 bases between them. The CDR3 length is 15 residues. Germline V CDR1 and CDR2: MNHEY, SMNVEV (reference sequence). This clone was counted a few times. Sequencing used immunoSEQ multiplex PCR; TCRdb keeps in-frame clones, though not all of them. The sample lists around 200,000 clones, 90% to 95% occurring once. The receptor's source is a young man in good health. The chain recombines TRBV27 with TRBJ2-2; perhaps TRBD1 as D (6 bases). The sample taken for sequencing was blood. The CDR3 DNA sequence: TGTGCCAGCAGTCCTCCCCTTCAGGGGACCGGGGAGCTGTTTTTT. This sequence encodes CASSPPLQGTGELFF.